The present entry profiles one T cell receptor (beta chain) with its context. TCRdb keeps only in-frame clones here, not all; method: immunoSEQ multiplex PCR. The sample yields around 95,000 clones, about nine tenths seen once. The CDR3 spans 14 residues. The V gene's germline CDR1 is SGHAT and CDR2 FQNNGV. V was clipped by 5 bases and J by 8 bases; unmatched bases: 10. This entry comes from a study of T cell changes during pregnancy in multiple sclerosis. The chain links TRBV11-2 to TRBJ1-2; TRBD1 agrees at 8 bases. This material consisted of peripheral blood, taken after pregnancy. This receptor was identified in a female donor with multiple sclerosis, enrolled in a pregnancy study. The CDR3 region is CASSLLTGAHGYTF. The CDR3 nucleotides are TGTGCCAGCAGCCTTCTGACAGGGGCCCACGGCTACACCTTC.